These T cell receptor beta chains were read from a single sample in a study of identical twins. MiXCR was run by TCRdb on the 5' RACE reads, yielding one entry per CDR3 protein. Of about 460,000 distinct CDR3 sequences in the sample, 14% were seen once. These same records also appear under a second study, on yellow fever vaccine responses in identical twins.

Sequencing was performed on CD4+ T cells sorted from blood. The receptor source for this set is a woman younger than 35 in good health. CDR3s include the opening cysteine and the closing phenylalanine or tryptophan. A D gene is named only where the DNA matches it firmly. Size values are once, few and many counts, or a class for expanded clones, and some rows have none.

V: TRBV29-1
J: TRBJ1-1
size: few
D: -
CDR3: CSVDYKGGTEAFF
DNA: TGCAGCGTTGACTATAAGGGGGGCACTGAAGCTTTCTTT

V: TRBV6-1
J: TRBJ2-1
size: -
D: TRBD2
CDR3: CASSPGTSTYNEQFF
DNA: TGTGCCAGCAGTCCCGGGACTAGCACCTACAATGAGCAGTTCTTC

V: TRBV14
J: TRBJ2-3
size: -
D: -
CDR3: CASSQMGSSDTQYF
DNA: TGTGCCAGCAGCCAAATGGGGTCCTCAGATACGCAGTATTTT

V: TRBV18
J: TRBJ2-4
size: -
D: TRBD1
CDR3: CASSPQAGGIGNIQYF
DNA: TGTGCCAGCTCACCACAAGCAGGGGGCATCGGGAACATTCAGTACTTC

V: TRBV3-1
J: TRBJ2-1
size: -
D: -
CDR3: CASSQDKGGTYNEQFF
DNA: TGTGCCAGCAGCCAAGATAAGGGGGGGACTTACAATGAGCAGTTCTTC

V: TRBV7-2
J: TRBJ2-7
size: -
D: -
CDR3: CASSPGGGVSYEQYF
DNA: TGTGCCAGCAGCCCGGGGGGCGGGGTCAGCTACGAGCAGTACTTC

V: TRBV20-1
J: TRBJ1-2
size: few
D: -
CDR3: CSAPDTIYGYTF
DNA: TGCAGTGCACCCGACACGATCTATGGCTACACCTTC

V: TRBV20-1
J: TRBJ1-2
size: many
D: -
CDR3: CSATPGDGYTF
DNA: TGCAGTGCTACTCCAGGGGACGGCTACACCTTC

V: TRBV27
J: TRBJ2-1
size: -
D: -
CDR3: CASSSGVNSYNEQFF
DNA: TGTGCCAGCAGTTCTGGGGTTAACTCCTACAATGAGCAGTTCTTC

V: TRBV28
J: TRBJ1-5
size: few
D: -
CDR3: CASSPLGGGGGSDQRQHF
DNA: TGTGCCAGCAGTCCGTTAGGTGGAGGGGGAGGCTCAGATCAGCGCCAGCATTTT

V: TRBV7-8
J: TRBJ2-1
size: many
D: TRBD2
CDR3: CASSKRTSEYNEQFF
DNA: TGTGCCAGCAGCAAACGGACTAGCGAATACAATGAGCAGTTCTTC

V: TRBV6-6
J: TRBJ1-2
size: once
D: -
CDR3: CASSYGQYGYTF
DNA: TGTGCCAGCAGTTACGGACAGTATGGCTACACCTTC

V: TRBV20-1
J: TRBJ2-4
size: -
D: -
CDR3: CSARVVVAKNIQYF
DNA: TGCAGTGCTAGAGTGGTCGTAGCCAAAAACATTCAGTACTTC

V: TRBV30
J: TRBJ2-2
size: -
D: -
CDR3: CVLNTGELFF
DNA: TGTGTCCTGAACACCGGGGAGCTGTTTTTT

V: TRBV10-3
J: TRBJ1-1
size: -
D: -
CDR3: CAISGNNEAFF
DNA: TGTGCCATCAGTGGGAATAATGAAGCTTTCTTT

V: TRBV5-1
J: TRBJ2-7
size: many
D: -
CDR3: CASSLGQAEQYF
DNA: TGCGCCAGCAGCTTGGGACAAGCCGAGCAGTACTTC

V: TRBV28
J: TRBJ2-6
size: -
D: -
CDR3: CASSFELEFSGANVLTF
DNA: TGTGCCAGCAGTTTTGAATTAGAGTTCTCTGGGGCCAACGTCCTGACTTTC

V: TRBV19
J: TRBJ2-3
size: -
D: -
CDR3: CASSGLSTDTQYF
DNA: TGTGCCAGTAGTGGGCTTTCCACAGATACGCAGTATTTT

V: TRBV9
J: TRBJ1-2
size: few
D: TRBD1
CDR3: CASSVGQGANGYTF
DNA: TGTGCCAGCAGCGTAGGACAGGGGGCTAATGGCTACACCTTC

V: TRBV12-3/TRBV12-4
J: TRBJ2-7
size: few
D: TRBD1
CDR3: CASTIESGQGIYEQYF
DNA: TGTGCCAGCACTATAGAGTCGGGACAGGGTATCTACGAGCAGTACTTC

V: TRBV3-1
J: TRBJ2-5
size: -
D: TRBD2
CDR3: CASRPTRRTSGRGETQYF
DNA: TGTGCCAGCAGGCCCACTCGAAGAACTAGCGGGAGGGGGGAGACCCAGTACTTC

V: TRBV3-1
J: TRBJ2-3
size: few
D: TRBD2
CDR3: CASSLGTSGGLYTQYF
DNA: TGTGCCAGCAGCCTAGGGACTAGCGGGGGGCTATATACGCAGTATTTT

V: TRBV6-2/TRBV6-3
J: TRBJ2-3
size: few
D: TRBD1
CDR3: CASSYEGAKYF
DNA: TGTGCCAGCAGTTACGAGGGGGCCAAGTATTTT

V: TRBV24-1
J: TRBJ2-3
size: few
D: -
CDR3: CATSDSGSDTQYF
DNA: TGTGCCACCAGTGATTCAGGGTCAGATACGCAGTATTTT

V: TRBV10-3
J: TRBJ2-5
size: -
D: TRBD1
CDR3: CAISEVQGVGETQYF
DNA: TGTGCCATCAGTGAAGTACAGGGGGTTGGAGAGACCCAGTACTTC

V: TRBV27
J: TRBJ2-7
size: few
D: -
CDR3: CASRPGPAVGSYEQYF
DNA: TGTGCCAGCAGGCCGGGACCTGCGGTAGGGTCCTACGAGCAGTACTTC

V: TRBV4-2
J: TRBJ2-3
size: many
D: -
CDR3: CASSQRAGTSTDTQYF
DNA: TGTGCCAGCAGCCAACGTGCGGGAACTAGCACAGATACGCAGTATTTT

V: TRBV9
J: TRBJ2-7
size: -
D: TRBD1
CDR3: CASSGDKPGQGLSYEQYF
DNA: TGTGCCAGCAGCGGAGATAAGCCGGGACAGGGCCTCTCCTACGAGCAGTACTTC

V: TRBV29-1
J: TRBJ2-5
size: many
D: TRBD2
CDR3: CSVEERLAGGETQYF
DNA: TGCAGCGTTGAAGAACGACTAGCGGGAGGGGAGACCCAGTACTTC

V: TRBV14
J: TRBJ2-7
size: -
D: -
CDR3: CASSRPQGRIWYF
DNA: TGTGCCAGCAGCCGCCCTCAGGGCAGAATATGGTACTTC

V: TRBV3-1
J: TRBJ1-2
size: few
D: -
CDR3: CASSSKRQNTGYTF
DNA: TGTGCCAGCAGCTCCAAGCGGCAGAATACTGGCTACACCTTC

V: TRBV6-5
J: TRBJ2-7
size: few
D: TRBD1
CDR3: CASSYSRQGMGYEQYF
DNA: TGTGCCAGCAGTTACTCGAGACAGGGCATGGGCTACGAGCAGTACTTC

V: TRBV10-3
J: TRBJ2-7
size: many
D: TRBD1
CDR3: CAISGQGRYEQYF
DNA: TGTGCCATCAGTGGACAGGGTAGATACGAGCAGTACTTC

V: TRBV10-3
J: TRBJ2-2
size: few
D: -
CDR3: CATSASKDTGELFF
DNA: TGTGCCACCTCGGCCTCGAAGGACACCGGGGAGCTGTTTTTT

V: TRBV7-9
J: TRBJ2-2
size: -
D: TRBD1
CDR3: CASSASRGTGSAGELFF
DNA: TGTGCCAGCAGCGCCTCACGAGGGACAGGGAGTGCCGGGGAGCTGTTTTTT

V: TRBV6-1
J: TRBJ2-1
size: few
D: -
CDR3: CASSDQWRGHNEQFF
DNA: TGTGCCAGCAGTGACCAATGGCGGGGACACAATGAGCAGTTCTTC

V: TRBV7-2
J: TRBJ2-4
size: -
D: TRBD2
CDR3: CASSPWGGGNIQYF
DNA: TGTGCCAGCAGCCCCTGGGGGGGAGGAAACATTCAGTACTTC

V: TRBV3-1
J: TRBJ1-6
size: -
D: TRBD1
CDR3: CASSQKTGVYNSPLHF
DNA: TGTGCCAGCAGCCAAAAGACAGGGGTTTATAATTCACCCCTCCACTTT

V: TRBV15
J: TRBJ2-1
size: -
D: -
CDR3: CATSRDGEAYNEQFF
DNA: TGTGCCACCAGCAGAGATGGGGAGGCCTACAATGAGCAGTTCTTC

V: TRBV6-6
J: TRBJ2-7
size: few
D: -
CDR3: CASRYSNGEQYF
DNA: TGTGCCAGCAGGTACTCGAACGGCGAGCAGTACTTC

V: TRBV7-9
J: TRBJ1-2
size: many
D: TRBD1
CDR3: CASRRQVGQPYGYTF
DNA: TGTGCCAGCAGACGACAAGTGGGACAGCCTTATGGCTACACCTTC

V: TRBV12-3/TRBV12-4
J: TRBJ2-1
size: many
D: -
CDR3: CASSLRGGDNEQFF
DNA: TGTGCCAGCAGTTTGAGGGGGGGGGACAATGAGCAGTTCTTC

V: TRBV6-2/TRBV6-3
J: TRBJ1-1
size: -
D: -
CDR3: CASSLLRAGPGYTEAFF
DNA: TGTGCCAGCAGTCTGCTTCGGGCAGGTCCCGGGTACACTGAAGCTTTCTTT

V: TRBV20-1
J: TRBJ1-2
size: -
D: -
CDR3: CSAPTGQLFYGYTF
DNA: TGCAGTGCCCCCACCGGACAGCTCTTCTATGGCTACACCTTC

V: TRBV18
J: TRBJ2-2
size: -
D: -
CDR3: CASSPLDGTGELFF
DNA: TGTGCCAGCTCACCACTGGACGGCACCGGGGAGCTGTTTTTT

V: TRBV7-9
J: TRBJ2-1
size: -
D: -
CDR3: CASSPTKGSYNEQFF
DNA: TGTGCCAGCAGCCCTACTAAGGGCTCCTACAATGAGCAGTTCTTC

V: TRBV7-2
J: TRBJ2-1
size: few
D: -
CDR3: CASSSVARGSYNEQFF
DNA: TGTGCCAGCAGCTCCGTCGCTAGGGGTTCCTACAATGAGCAGTTCTTC